This TCR beta chain was found in a study of blood T cell repertoires in COVID-19 (dated by TCRdb to 2020 to 2021). Background for the entire study: Samples from collaborators originated in the United States, Italy and Spain and spanned both the acute and convalescent phases of COVID-19. The material from the prospective study consisted of cDNA or gDNA derived from T cells, B-cell-depleted T cells, or PBMCs. Subjects who had been exposed to COVID-19, were actively infected with it, or had recovered from it provided the deeply sampled blood TCRbeta repertoires that made up the dataset. The repertoires were made available in a free public database intended to serve as a resource for research on the immune response to SARS-CoV-2. Samples came from the ongoing ImmuneRACE study (first 160 participants) plus 1,254 subjects from 6 global collaborators. A de-identified subject ID, COVID-19 status, age in years and sex were almost always included in the sample metadata. Where available, HLA class I and class II types were taken from metadata supplied by the sample provider and were not determined by assay-based typing.

V is shortened by 4 bases, J by 3 bases, and the region joining them spans 7 bases. Taken from cysteine to phenylalanine, the CDR3 has 11 residues. Only the CDR3 part of the read is kept: 33 bases, read in frame from the first base. The germline V gene encodes CDR1 DFQATT and CDR2 SNEGSKA (reference sequence). Overall study outcomes, separate from this receptor: The quantity of clinical and demographic metadata differed by source and by participant and was supplied without curation.

One collaborating source in Seattle enrolled patients while the patients were actively infected and followed the patients over time throughout the course of disease. Whole blood was collected in K2EDTA tubes by collaborating institutions according to the institutions' own protocols. For TCRbeta analysis, collaborators shipped samples in one of three forms: frozen whole blood, isolated PBMCs, or DNA extracted from either of those sample types. TCRbeta CDR3 regions were amplified from genomic DNA by means of the immunoSEQ Assay, a bias-controlled multiplex PCR. In the original analysis: The number of nucleated cells in each sample was estimated by amplification of reference gene primers within the assay. To quantify the absolute abundance of each unique TCRbeta CDR3 rearrangement, sequence reads were collapsed and filtered. For each sample, productive Simpson clonality was calculated as the square root of Simpson's diversity index across productive rearrangements. Sourced from immuneACCESS, this table was stored by TCRdb with only in-frame sequences that have V and J called. A share of the clones is absent; for the studies checked, an unresolved V gene accounts for under half, and the remainder has no known explanation. V, J and clone size are taken as reported in that table, and D and trimming were inferred from the DNA itself. This sample has around 190,000 clones in its table, and roughly four fifths of those were observed once. Of the sample, 11% is held by the ten largest clones.

Comment on this clone: The antigen it binds to is not known. No clone much larger than this one lies a single base away; base qualities are absent.

The clonotype comes from a woman in her thirties or forties with COVID-19, enrolled during active disease. The sample was peripheral blood. The sequence joins TRBV20-1 to TRBJ2-7; there is no confident call for the D gene. The sequence in DNA is TGCAGTGCTAAACAGAGCTACGAGCAGTACTTC. The translation is CSAKQSYEQYF.